The rows below give T cell receptor beta chains drawn from one sample of a study of early T cells in non-severe SARS-CoV-2 infection. TCRdb re-called the 5' RACE reads through MiXCR, storing one row per CDR3 protein. The sample contains about 83,000 distinct CDR3 sequences, about 12% of which appear only once. Sequencing input: whole blood. The receptors shown here come from an adult who was a healthcare worker with PCR-confirmed SARS-CoV-2 infection or an uninfected control (not recorded which). The CDR3 runs from the conserved cysteine through the conserved F or W.

CDR3 length	J gene	V gene	CDR3 protein
13	TRBJ1-1	TRBV9	CASSVGGQAAAFF
15	TRBJ1-1	TRBV5-1	CASSLGGAGGTEAFF
13	TRBJ2-1	TRBV10-3	CAISVGGGTEQFF
11	TRBJ1-1	TRBV20-1	CSARELPEAFF
14	TRBJ2-3	TRBV14	CASSLGRWTDTQYF
16	TRBJ2-7	TRBV5-1	CASSSEARQGPYEQYF
18	TRBJ1-1	TRBV6-6	CASSYVSTGILLNTEAFF
15	TRBJ2-5	TRBV12-3/TRBV12-4	CASSLQGTMGETQYF
12	TRBJ1-1	TRBV20-1	CSASGDGARAFF
13	TRBJ2-7	TRBV28	CASSLLGYSEQYF
13	TRBJ1-3	TRBV18	CASSPSSGNTIYF
16	TRBJ2-1	TRBV4-2	CASSQVGTGGYNEQFF
14	TRBJ2-1	TRBV7-2	CASSPKRAHNEQFF
16	TRBJ1-2	TRBV7-6	CASSLALDGTNYGYTF
15	TRBJ2-7	TRBV7-3	CASSSGPTYSYEQYF
14	TRBJ2-7	TRBV27	CASRPGGGPYEQYF
14	TRBJ2-3	TRBV20-1	CSAPDFRSADTQYF
14	TRBJ1-2	TRBV29-1	CSVEGHTGARGYTF
12	TRBJ2-7	TRBV10-3	CATLGQGYEQYF
14	TRBJ2-4	TRBV27	CASSLGTEENIQYF
15	TRBJ2-3	TRBV2	CASSPGQGDADTQYF
15	TRBJ2-2	TRBV24-1	CATSDYRGLTGEPFF
14	TRBJ2-3	TRBV7-9	CASSFGKSTDTQYF
20	TRBJ2-6	TRBV10-3	CAISQGFPGQFSTGANVLTF
14	TRBJ1-2	TRBV5-5	CASSLEWGPYGYTF
15	TRBJ2-1	TRBV19	CASSIKVAAYNEQFF
15	TRBJ2-2	TRBV11-1	CASSLMGTGTGELFF
14	TRBJ2-7	TRBV4-2	CASSQDWASKTQYF
14	TRBJ2-3	TRBV20-1	CSARVFTGKRVAYF
14	TRBJ1-1	TRBV5-1	CASSFDGLNTEAFF
14	TRBJ2-1	TRBV20-1	CSARTTSGYNEQFF
13	TRBJ2-5	TRBV20-1	CSADGTRQETQYF
17	TRBJ1-1	TRBV7-9	CASSFLRTGALNTEAFF
16	TRBJ2-1	TRBV20-1	CSARTKAGGGYNEQFF
16	TRBJ2-6	TRBV27	CASSLIELSGANVLTF
14	TRBJ2-3	TRBV18	CASSPQASTDTQYF
15	TRBJ1-5	TRBV6-5	CASSRGYGSNQPQHF
14	TRBJ2-4	TRBV11-2	CASSYGLGVDIQYF
12	TRBJ2-7	TRBV20-1	CSARLGAREQYF
12	TRBJ2-7	TRBV12-3/TRBV12-4	CASSPRFYEQYF
12	TRBJ2-7	TRBV3-1	CASSQQGYEQYF
13	TRBJ2-3	TRBV7-2	CASSWESTDTQYF
13	TRBJ1-5	TRBV2	CASRRDNNQPQHF
16	TRBJ2-3	TRBV27	CASSLLAVPSTDTQYF
15	TRBJ2-1	TRBV30	CAWDRGSPPYNEQFF
14	TRBJ2-1	TRBV24-1	CATRTGDSWNEQFF
13	TRBJ1-6	TRBV20-1	CSVKGHFNSPLHF
14	TRBJ2-6	TRBV5-1	CASSPLAGANVLTF
14	TRBJ2-2	TRBV12-3/TRBV12-4	CASTRTGNTGELFF